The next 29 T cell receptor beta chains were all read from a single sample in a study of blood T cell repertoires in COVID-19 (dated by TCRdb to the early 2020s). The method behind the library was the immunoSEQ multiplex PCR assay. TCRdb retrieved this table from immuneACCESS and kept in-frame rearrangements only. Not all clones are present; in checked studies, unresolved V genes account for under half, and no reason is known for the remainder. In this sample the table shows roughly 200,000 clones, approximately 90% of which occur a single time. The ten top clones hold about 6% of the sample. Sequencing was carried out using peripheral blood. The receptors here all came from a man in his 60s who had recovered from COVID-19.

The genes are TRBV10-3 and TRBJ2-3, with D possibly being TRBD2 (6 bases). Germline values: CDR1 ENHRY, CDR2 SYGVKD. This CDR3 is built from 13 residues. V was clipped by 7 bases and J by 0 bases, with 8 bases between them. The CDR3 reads CAITEGSTDTQYF. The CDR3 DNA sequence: TGTGCCATCACGGAGGGCAGCACAGATACGCAGTATTTT.

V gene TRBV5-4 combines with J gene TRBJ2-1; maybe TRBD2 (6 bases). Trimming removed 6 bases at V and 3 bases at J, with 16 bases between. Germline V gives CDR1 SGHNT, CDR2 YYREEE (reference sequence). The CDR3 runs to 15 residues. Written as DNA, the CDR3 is TGTGCCAGCACCTCTGGGGGACTTCACTACAATGAGCAGTTCTTC. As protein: CASTSGGLHYNEQFF. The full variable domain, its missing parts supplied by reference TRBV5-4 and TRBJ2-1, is ETGVTQSPTHLIKTRGQQVTLRCSSQSGHNTVSWYQQALGQGPQFIFQYYREEENGRGNFPPRFSGLQFPNYSSELNVNALELDDSALYLCASTSGGLHYNEQFFGPGTRLTVL.

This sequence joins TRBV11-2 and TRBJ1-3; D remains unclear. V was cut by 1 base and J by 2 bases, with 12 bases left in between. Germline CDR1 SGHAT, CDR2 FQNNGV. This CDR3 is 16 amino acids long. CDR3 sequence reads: CASSLGPGRTGNTIYF. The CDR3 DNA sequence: TGTGCCAGCAGCTTAGGGCCTGGGAGGACTGGAAACACCATATATTTT.

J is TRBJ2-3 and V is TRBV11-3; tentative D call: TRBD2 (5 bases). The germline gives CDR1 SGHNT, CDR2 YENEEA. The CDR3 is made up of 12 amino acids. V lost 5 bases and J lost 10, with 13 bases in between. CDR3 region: CASSNREGSQYF. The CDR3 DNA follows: TGTGCCAGCAGCAACCGGGAAGGGTCGCAGTATTTT.

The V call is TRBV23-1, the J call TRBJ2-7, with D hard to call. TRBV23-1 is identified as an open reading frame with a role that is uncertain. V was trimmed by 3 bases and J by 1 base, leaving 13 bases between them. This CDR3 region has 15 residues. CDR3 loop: CASSHLPPRSYEQYF. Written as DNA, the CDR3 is TGCGCCAGCAGTCACCTACCCCCCAGGTCCTACGAGCAGTACTTC.

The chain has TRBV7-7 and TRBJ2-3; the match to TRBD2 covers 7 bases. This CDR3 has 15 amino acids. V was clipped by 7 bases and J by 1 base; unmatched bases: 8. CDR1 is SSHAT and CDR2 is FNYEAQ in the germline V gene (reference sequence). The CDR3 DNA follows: TGTGCCAGCACACTAAGTACTAGCGGCACAGATACGCAGTATTTT. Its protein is CASTLSTSGTDTQYF.

The CDR3 sequence: CASSIGSAGYNEQFF. CDR3 DNA sequence: TGTGCCAGTAGTATAGGGTCGGCGGGCTACAATGAGCAGTTCTTC. V and J are TRBV19 and TRBJ2-1, with D perhaps TRBD2 (5 bases). Germline V gene lookup returns CDR1 LNHDA and CDR2 SQIVND (reference sequence). This CDR3 comprises 15 residues. Deletions cut 1 base from V and 3 bases from J, with 10 bases between.

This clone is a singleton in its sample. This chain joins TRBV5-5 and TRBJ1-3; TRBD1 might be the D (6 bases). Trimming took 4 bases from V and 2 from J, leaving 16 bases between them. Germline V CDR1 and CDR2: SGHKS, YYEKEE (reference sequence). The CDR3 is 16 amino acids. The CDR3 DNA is TGTGCCAGCAGCGGTACAGGGTTGAGTCCTGGAAACACCATATATTTT. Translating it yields CASSGTGLSPGNTIYF.

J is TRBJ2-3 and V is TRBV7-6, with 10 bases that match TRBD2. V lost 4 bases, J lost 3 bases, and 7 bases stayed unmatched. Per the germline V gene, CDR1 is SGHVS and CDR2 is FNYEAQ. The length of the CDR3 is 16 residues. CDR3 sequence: CASSSKRGGGTDTQYF. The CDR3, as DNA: TGTGCCAGCAGCTCGAAGCGGGGGGGCGGTACAGATACGCAGTATTTT.

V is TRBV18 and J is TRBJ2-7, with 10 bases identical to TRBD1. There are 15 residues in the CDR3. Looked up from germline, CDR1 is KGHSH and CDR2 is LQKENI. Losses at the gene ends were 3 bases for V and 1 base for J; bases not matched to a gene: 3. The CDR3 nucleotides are TGTGCCAGCTCACCCCGGGACAGGGGATCCTACGAGCAGTACTTC. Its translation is CASSPRDRGSYEQYF.

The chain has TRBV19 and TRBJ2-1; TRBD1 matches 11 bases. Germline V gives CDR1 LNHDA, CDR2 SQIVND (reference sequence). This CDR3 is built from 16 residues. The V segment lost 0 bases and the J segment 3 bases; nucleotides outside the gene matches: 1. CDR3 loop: CASSIDGTGGYNEQFF. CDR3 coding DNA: TGTGCCAGTAGTATAGATGGGACAGGGGGCTACAATGAGCAGTTCTTC.

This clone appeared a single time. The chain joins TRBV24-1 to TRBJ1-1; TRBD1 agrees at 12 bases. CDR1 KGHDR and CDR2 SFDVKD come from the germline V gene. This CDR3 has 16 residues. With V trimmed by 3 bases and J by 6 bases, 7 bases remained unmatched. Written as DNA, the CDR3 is TGTGCCACCAGTGATCCCGCGGGACAGGGGGCCTCTGAAGCTTTCTTT. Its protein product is CATSDPAGQGASEAFF.

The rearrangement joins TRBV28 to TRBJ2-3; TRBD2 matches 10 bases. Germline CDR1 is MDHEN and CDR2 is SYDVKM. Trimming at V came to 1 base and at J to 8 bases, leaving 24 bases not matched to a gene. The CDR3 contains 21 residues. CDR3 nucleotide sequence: TGTGCCAGCAGTTTATCGGCAGGGGTGGGTAGTAGCGGGAGGAGCTTTGGTACGCAGTATTTT. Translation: CASSLSAGVGSSGRSFGTQYF.

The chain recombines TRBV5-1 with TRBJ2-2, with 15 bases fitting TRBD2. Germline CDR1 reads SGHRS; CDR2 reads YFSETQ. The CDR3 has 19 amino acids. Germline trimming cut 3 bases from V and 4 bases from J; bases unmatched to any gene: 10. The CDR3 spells CASSSGLAGGHTRTGELFF. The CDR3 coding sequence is TGCGCCAGCAGCTCGGGACTAGCGGGGGGCCATACACGCACCGGGGAGCTGTTTTTT.

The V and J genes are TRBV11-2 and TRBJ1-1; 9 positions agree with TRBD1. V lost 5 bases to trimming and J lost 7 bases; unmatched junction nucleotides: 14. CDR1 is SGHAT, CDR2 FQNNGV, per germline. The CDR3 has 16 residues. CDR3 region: CASSLRGQGLGGEAFF. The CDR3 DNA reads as TGTGCCAGCAGCCTAAGGGGACAGGGCCTCGGGGGTGAAGCTTTCTTT. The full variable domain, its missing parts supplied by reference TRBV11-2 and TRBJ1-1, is EAGVAQSPRYKIIEKRQSVAFWCNPISGHATLYWYQQILGQGPKLLIQFQNNGVVDDSQLPKDRFSAERLKGVDSTLKIQPAKLEDSAVYLCASSLRGQGLGGEAFFGQGTRLTVV.

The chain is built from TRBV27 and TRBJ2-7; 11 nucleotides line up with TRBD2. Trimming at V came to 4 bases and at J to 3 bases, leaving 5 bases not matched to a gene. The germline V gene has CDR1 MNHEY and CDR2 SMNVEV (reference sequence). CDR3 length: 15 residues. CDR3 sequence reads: CASSSGTSGYYEQYF. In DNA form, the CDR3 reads TGTGCCAGCAGTTCCGGGACTAGCGGATACTACGAGCAGTACTTC.

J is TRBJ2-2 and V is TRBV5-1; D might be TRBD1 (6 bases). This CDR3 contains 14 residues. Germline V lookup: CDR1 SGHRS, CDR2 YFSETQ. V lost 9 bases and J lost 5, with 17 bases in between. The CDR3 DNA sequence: TGCGCCACCCACTTAGGGGGAAGAACCGGGGAGCTGTTTTTT. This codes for CATHLGGRTGELFF. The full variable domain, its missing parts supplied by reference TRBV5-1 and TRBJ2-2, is KAGVTQTPRYLIKTRGQQVTLSCSPISGHRSVSWYQQTPGQGLQFLFEYFSETQRNKGNFPGRFSGRQFSNSRSEMNVSTLELGDSALYLCATHLGGRTGELFFGEGSRLTVL.

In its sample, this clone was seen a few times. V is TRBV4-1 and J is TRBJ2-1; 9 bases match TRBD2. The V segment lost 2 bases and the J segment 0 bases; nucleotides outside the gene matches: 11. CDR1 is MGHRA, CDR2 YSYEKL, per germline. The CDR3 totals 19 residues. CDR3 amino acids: CASSQLPGLAVSSYNEQFF. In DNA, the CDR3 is TGCGCCAGCAGCCAACTCCCGGGACTAGCAGTGAGCTCCTACAATGAGCAGTTCTTC.

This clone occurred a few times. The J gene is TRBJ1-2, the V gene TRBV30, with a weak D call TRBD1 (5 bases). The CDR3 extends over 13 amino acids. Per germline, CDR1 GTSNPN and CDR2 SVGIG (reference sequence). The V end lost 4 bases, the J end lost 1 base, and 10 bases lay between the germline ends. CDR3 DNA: TGTGCCTGGACCCCGGGGGGTAACTATGGCTACACCTTC. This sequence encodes CAWTPGGNYGYTF.

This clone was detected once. The CDR3 reads CSVERRDNEQFF. The CDR3 DNA follows: TGCAGCGTTGAAAGACGGGACAATGAGCAGTTCTTC. The chain links TRBV29-1 to TRBJ2-1; D gene uncertain. V lost 2 bases and J lost 5, with 7 bases in between. The CDR3 extends over 12 amino acids. CDR1 and CDR2 from the germline V gene are SQVTM and ANQGSEA.

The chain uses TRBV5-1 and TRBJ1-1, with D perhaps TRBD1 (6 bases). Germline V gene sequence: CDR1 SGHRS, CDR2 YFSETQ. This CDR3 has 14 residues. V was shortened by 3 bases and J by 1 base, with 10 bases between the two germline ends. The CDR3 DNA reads TGCGCCAGCAGCTCCCAGGGACAGAACACTGAAGCTTTCTTT. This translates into CASSSQGQNTEAFF.

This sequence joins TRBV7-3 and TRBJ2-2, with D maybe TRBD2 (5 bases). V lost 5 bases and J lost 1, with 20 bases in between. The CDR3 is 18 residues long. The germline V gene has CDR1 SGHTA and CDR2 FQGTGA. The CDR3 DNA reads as TGTGCCAGCAGCCCATTCGGTCGAGCGGCGATGAACACCGGGGAGCTGTTTTTT. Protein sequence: CASSPFGRAAMNTGELFF.

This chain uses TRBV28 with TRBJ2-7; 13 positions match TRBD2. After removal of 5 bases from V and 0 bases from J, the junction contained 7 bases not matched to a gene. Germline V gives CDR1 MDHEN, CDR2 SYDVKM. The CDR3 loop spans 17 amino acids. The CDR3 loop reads CASSPVGTSGNSYEQYF. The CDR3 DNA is TGTGCCAGCAGTCCCGTCGGGACTAGCGGGAACTCCTACGAGCAGTACTTC.

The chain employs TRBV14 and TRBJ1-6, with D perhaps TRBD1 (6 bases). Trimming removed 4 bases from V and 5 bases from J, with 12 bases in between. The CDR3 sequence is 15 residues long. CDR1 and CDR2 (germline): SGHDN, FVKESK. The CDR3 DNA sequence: TGTGCCAGCAGCCCCAGGACAGCTAATAATTCACCCCTCCACTTT. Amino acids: CASSPRTANNSPLHF.

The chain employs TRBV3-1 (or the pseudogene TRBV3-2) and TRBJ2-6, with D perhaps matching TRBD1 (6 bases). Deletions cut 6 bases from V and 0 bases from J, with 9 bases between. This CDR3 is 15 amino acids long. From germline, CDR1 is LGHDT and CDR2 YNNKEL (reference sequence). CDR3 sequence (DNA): TGTGCCAGCAGTAGACAGGTCTCTGGGGCCAACGTCCTGACTTTC. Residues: CASSRQVSGANVLTF.

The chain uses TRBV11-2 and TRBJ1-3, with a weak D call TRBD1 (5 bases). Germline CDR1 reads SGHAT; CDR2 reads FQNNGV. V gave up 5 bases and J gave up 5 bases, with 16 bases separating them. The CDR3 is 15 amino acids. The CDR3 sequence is CASSLILGPRNTIYF. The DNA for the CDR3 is TGTGCCAGCAGCCTAATTCTGGGGCCTCGAAACACCATATATTTT. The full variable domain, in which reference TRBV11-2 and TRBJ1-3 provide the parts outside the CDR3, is EAGVAQSPRYKIIEKRQSVAFWCNPISGHATLYWYQQILGQGPKLLIQFQNNGVVDDSQLPKDRFSAERLKGVDSTLKIQPAKLEDSAVYLCASSLILGPRNTIYFGEGSWLTVV.

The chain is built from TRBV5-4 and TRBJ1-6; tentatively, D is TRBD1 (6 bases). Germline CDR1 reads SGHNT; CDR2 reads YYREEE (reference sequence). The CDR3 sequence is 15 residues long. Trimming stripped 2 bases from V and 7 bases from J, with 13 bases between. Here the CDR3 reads CASSFDSRGNSPLHF. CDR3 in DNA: TGTGCCAGCAGCTTTGATAGCAGGGGAAATTCACCCCTCCACTTT.

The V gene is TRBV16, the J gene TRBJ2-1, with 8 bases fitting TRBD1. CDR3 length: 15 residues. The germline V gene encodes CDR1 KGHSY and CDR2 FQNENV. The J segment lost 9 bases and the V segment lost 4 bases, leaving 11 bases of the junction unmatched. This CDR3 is CASSLLGQGGGEQFF. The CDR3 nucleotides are TGTGCCAGCAGCCTTCTCGGACAGGGAGGTGGTGAGCAGTTCTTC. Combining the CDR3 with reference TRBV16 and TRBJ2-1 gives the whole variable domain GEEVAQTPKHLVRGEGQKAKLYCAPIKGHSYVFWYQQVLKNEFKFLISFQNENVFDETGMPKERFSAKCLPNSPCSLEIQATKLEDSAVYFCASSLLGQGGGEQFFGPGTRLTVL.

The CDR3, as DNA: TGTGCCACCAGCAGAGAATACCGGGACAGCGGGGGCTATGGCTACACCTTC. It is translated as CATSREYRDSGGYGYTF. The chain couples TRBV15 to TRBJ1-2; 7 bases are shared with TRBD1. CDR1 LNHNV and CDR2 YYDKDF come from the germline V gene (reference sequence). The CDR3 sequence is 17 residues long. Trimming removed 0 bases from V and 4 bases from J; junction bases left unmatched: 11. The full variable domain, its missing parts supplied by reference TRBV15 and TRBJ1-2, is DAMVIQNPRYQVTQFGKPVTLSCSQTLNHNVMYWYQQKSSQAPKLLFHYYDKDFNNEADTPDNFQSRRPNTSFCFLDIRSPGLGDTAMYLCATSREYRDSGGYGYTFGSGTRLTVV.